These 20 T cell receptor beta chains were sequenced from one sample in a study of CD8+ T cells in alopecia areata. As the sequencing template, cDNA was produced by extracting RNA and reverse transcribing it. Profiling relied on immunoSEQ multiplex PCR, and the TCRdb table lists in-frame clones only, not all of them. In the table there are approximately 91,000 clones, around 44% of which are singletons. The sample taken for sequencing was CD4+ T cells sorted from blood. The receptors here all came from a human donor with alopecia areata.

This chain uses TRBV29-1 with TRBJ1-2; possible D gene TRBD1, 6 bases. Trimming stripped 6 bases from V and 2 bases from J, with 10 bases between. This CDR3 comprises 12 residues. The V gene's germline CDR1 is SQVTM and CDR2 ANQGSEA. CDR3 region: CSVGGQNYGYTF. The DNA of the CDR3 is TGCAGCGTGGGCGGACAGAACTATGGCTACACCTTC.

The CDR3 nucleotides are TGTGCCATCAGTGATAGCGGGGGGGAGAATGAGCAGTTCTTC. This encodes CAISDSGGENEQFF. The V call is TRBV10-3, the J call TRBJ2-1, with 11 bases matching TRBD2. V dropped 3 bases and J dropped 7; count of bases not matched to a gene: 2. This CDR3 is 14 amino acids long. The germline V gene has CDR1 ENHRY and CDR2 SYGVKD.

The V gene is TRBV5-1, the J gene TRBJ1-1; TRBD1 is a possible D gene (5 bases). V was pared by 0 bases and J by 3 bases, with 12 bases between. The CDR3 extends over 15 amino acids. Germline V CDR1 and CDR2: SGHRS, YFSETQ. CDR3 protein: CASSLGAGGDTEAFF. CDR3 coding DNA: TGCGCCAGCAGCTTGGGGGCAGGAGGGGACACTGAAGCTTTCTTT. The full variable domain, rest sourced from reference TRBV5-1 and TRBJ1-1, is KAGVTQTPRYLIKTRGQQVTLSCSPISGHRSVSWYQQTPGQGLQFLFEYFSETQRNKGNFPGRFSGRQFSNSRSEMNVSTLELGDSALYLCASSLGAGGDTEAFFGQGTRLTVV.

This clone was seen a few times. This sequence joins TRBV29-1 and TRBJ2-7; the D is unclear. Trimming cost V 3 bases and J 6 bases, with 18 bases left between them. CDR3 length equals 14 residues. In germline, CDR1 is SQVTM, CDR2 ANQGSEA. The CDR3 here is CSVDVGSYWVEQYF. The CDR3, as DNA: TGCAGCGTTGACGTCGGGTCGTATTGGGTCGAGCAGTACTTC.

The CDR3 DNA is TGTGCCAGCAGCCAAGAGAACGAGCAGTACTTC. Encoded protein: CASSQENEQYF. This chain connects TRBV4-2 to TRBJ2-7; D is ambiguous. The V end lost 0 bases, the J end lost 5 bases, and 2 bases lay between the germline ends. Germline V gene sequence: CDR1 LGHNA, CDR2 YNFKEQ. The CDR3 runs 11 residues.

This clone occurred a few times. The chain uses TRBV29-1 and TRBJ2-3; D is unresolved. Trimming took off 2 bases at V and 0 bases at J, with 3 bases between the two ends. This CDR3 comprises 12 residues. Germline CDR1 SQVTM, CDR2 ANQGSEA. The CDR3 sequence is CSVEKSTDTQYF. In nucleotides, the CDR3 is TGCAGCGTTGAAAAGAGCACAGATACGCAGTATTTT.

The chain uses TRBV29-1 and TRBJ2-2; D call uncertain. The CDR3 loop spans 13 amino acids. The V gene's germline CDR1 is SQVTM and CDR2 ANQGSEA. V lost 8 bases and J lost 5, with 15 bases in between. This CDR3 is CSTTRLGTGELFF. The CDR3 DNA reads TGCAGCACCACCCGGCTCGGGACCGGGGAGCTGTTTTTT.

The chain combines TRBV29-1 with TRBJ1-2; D possibly corresponds to TRBD1 (5 bases). This CDR3 region has 10 residues. Between the trimmed V and J ends, which lost 6 bases and 4 bases, there was a span of 6 bases. Germline CDR1 is SQVTM and CDR2 is ANQGSEA. The CDR3: CSVDSYGYTF. In nucleotides, the CDR3 is TGCAGCGTCGACAGCTATGGCTACACCTTC.

This clone was seen a handful of times. The chain has TRBV29-1 and TRBJ2-5; tentative D call: TRBD2 (5 bases). The CDR3 extends over 12 amino acids. The V and J ends lost 4 bases and 3 bases respectively, with 9 bases between them. Germline loops: CDR1 SQVTM, CDR2 ANQGSEA. The chain's CDR3 is CSVGFGKETQYF. The CDR3 DNA reads as TGCAGCGTTGGTTTCGGGAAAGAGACCCAGTACTTC.

The V gene is TRBV30, the J gene TRBJ2-5; D uncertain. The CDR3 totals 12 residues. Trimming stripped 3 bases from V and 7 bases from J, with 12 bases between. The V gene's germline CDR1 is GTSNPN and CDR2 SVGIG (reference sequence). CDR3 loop: CAWRSLHGTQYF. CDR3 nucleotides: TGTGCCTGGAGGTCCTTGCATGGGACCCAGTACTTC.

The V gene is TRBV6-5, the J gene TRBJ2-7; D may be TRBD2 (5 bases). Germline V lookup: CDR1 MNHEY, CDR2 SVGAGI. The CDR3 loop spans 14 amino acids. Trimming removed 5 bases at V and 2 bases at J, with 13 bases between. CDR3 protein: CASSPSGIPYEQYF. The CDR3 DNA sequence: TGTGCCAGCAGTCCATCGGGGATCCCCTACGAGCAGTACTTC.

V usage is TRBV14 and J usage is TRBJ1-5, with D uncertain. The CDR3 totals 15 residues. The V end was cut by 4 bases, the J end by 3 bases, with 13 bases between. Germline CDR1 reads SGHDN; CDR2 reads FVKESK. CDR3 in amino acids: CASSPGGSINQPQHF. CDR3 DNA sequence: TGTGCCAGCAGCCCCGGAGGCAGTATCAATCAGCCCCAGCATTTT. The whole variable domain, remainder taken from reference TRBV14 and TRBJ1-5, is EAGVTQFPSHSVIEKGQTVTLRCDPISGHDNLYWYRRVMGKEIKFLLHFVKESKQDESGMPNNRFLAERTGGTYSTLKVQPAELEDSGVYFCASSPGGSINQPQHFGDGTRLSIL.

This clone has just a few counts. The chain couples TRBV4-3 to TRBJ2-7, with 9 positions matching TRBD1. The junction had 8 bases not matched to a gene; V was cut back by 0 bases and J by 5 bases. The CDR3 is 16 residues long. In germline, CDR1 is LGHNA, CDR2 YSLEER. CDR3 sequence reads: CASSQDFSDRGNEQYF. The CDR3 bases are TGCGCCAGCAGCCAAGATTTCTCGGACAGGGGTAACGAGCAGTACTTC.

V usage is TRBV27 and J usage is TRBJ1-3, with no clear D. The CDR3 sequence is 13 residues long. Germline V gene lookup returns CDR1 MNHEY and CDR2 SMNVEV (reference sequence). Between the trimmed V and J ends, which lost 4 bases and 2 bases, there was a span of 6 bases. CDR3 sequence: CASSSRPGNTIYF. The DNA of the CDR3 is TGTGCCAGCAGTTCCCGACCTGGAAACACCATATATTTT.

The chain links TRBV15 to TRBJ2-5; the D call may be TRBD1 or TRBD2 (5 bases each). The CDR3 is 15 residues long. The V gene's germline CDR1 is LNHNV and CDR2 YYDKDF (reference sequence). With 4 bases removed from V and 4 bases from J, the gap between germline ends came to 16 bases. The CDR3 DNA reads TGTGCCACCAGCACAGACTGGGTGAGGGGAGAGACCCAGTACTTC. Amino acid sequence: CATSTDWVRGETQYF. The full variable domain, its missing parts supplied by reference TRBV15 and TRBJ2-5, is DAMVIQNPRYQVTQFGKPVTLSCSQTLNHNVMYWYQQKSSQAPKLLFHYYDKDFNNEADTPDNFQSRRPNTSFCFLDIRSPGLGDTAMYLCATSTDWVRGETQYFGPGTRLLVL.

For the CDR3, the DNA is TGTGCCAGCTCAACTACCGGGACAGGGGTCTACGAGCAGTACTTC. Protein product: CASSTTGTGVYEQYF. The chain links TRBV18 to TRBJ2-7, with 10 bases matching TRBD1. This CDR3 has 15 amino acids. CDR1 is KGHSH, CDR2 LQKENI, per germline. V lost 5 bases, J lost 3 bases, and 7 bases stayed unmatched.

This clone occurred a few times. The chain has TRBV27 and TRBJ1-5, with no clear D. CDR3 length equals 12 residues. From germline, CDR1 is MNHEY and CDR2 SMNVEV (reference sequence). The germline V and J ends were trimmed by 6 bases and 9 bases, with 12 bases remaining between them. CDR3 sequence: CASRESFGPQHF. The CDR3 DNA reads TGTGCCAGCAGAGAGAGTTTTGGGCCCCAGCATTTT.

V usage is TRBV11-2 and J usage is TRBJ2-1; no firm D call. Germline V gene data show CDR1 as SGHAT and CDR2 as FQNNGV. The CDR3 runs to 15 residues. V was pared by 5 bases and J by 0 bases, with 11 bases between. Here the CDR3 reads CASSGTLSSYNEQFF. The CDR3 bases are TGTGCCAGCAGCGGTACGTTAAGCTCCTACAATGAGCAGTTCTTC.

V usage is TRBV4-1 and J usage is TRBJ2-4; 11 bases are a match to TRBD2. This CDR3 contains 17 residues. V lost 3 bases to trimming and J lost 2 bases; unmatched junction nucleotides: 6. Germline CDR1 is MGHRA and CDR2 is YSYEKL. The CDR3 sequence: CASSHQGLAVTKNIQYF. The DNA of the CDR3 is TGCGCCAGCAGCCATCAGGGACTAGCGGTTACCAAAAACATTCAGTACTTC.

The CDR3 loop is CASSQDRAEETQYF. The CDR3 nucleotides read TGCGCCAGCAGCCAGGACAGGGCTGAAGAGACCCAGTACTTC. The chain carries TRBV5-1 and TRBJ2-5; 8 nucleotides align to TRBD1. Germline V CDR1 and CDR2: SGHRS, YFSETQ. The J segment lost 3 bases and the V segment lost 4 bases, leaving 5 bases of the junction unmatched. This CDR3 comprises 14 residues. Looking up the rest from reference TRBV5-1 and TRBJ2-5 gives the full variable domain: KAGVTQTPRYLIKTRGQQVTLSCSPISGHRSVSWYQQTPGQGLQFLFEYFSETQRNKGNFPGRFSGRQFSNSRSEMNVSTLELGDSALYLCASSQDRAEETQYFGPGTRLLVL.